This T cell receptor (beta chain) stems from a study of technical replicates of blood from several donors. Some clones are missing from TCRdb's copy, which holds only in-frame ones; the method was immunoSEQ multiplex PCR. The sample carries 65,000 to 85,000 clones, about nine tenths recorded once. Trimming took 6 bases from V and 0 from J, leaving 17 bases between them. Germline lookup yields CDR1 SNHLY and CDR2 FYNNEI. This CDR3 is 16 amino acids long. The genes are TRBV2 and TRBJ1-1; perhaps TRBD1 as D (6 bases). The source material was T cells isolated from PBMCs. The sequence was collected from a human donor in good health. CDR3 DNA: TGTGCCAGCAGGGCACCCAAGACAGGAATGAACACTGAAGCTTTCTTT. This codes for CASRAPKTGMNTEAFF.